This T cell receptor (beta chain) comes out of a study of blood T cell repertoires in COVID-19. This table comes from immunoSEQ multiplex PCR, and its TCRdb copy is limited to in-frame clones, with some not included. Of 150,000 to 200,000 clones detected, approximately 80% appear once; the ten largest clones hold around 13%. The CDR3 totals 13 residues. V shed 2 bases and J shed 5 bases, with 9 bases lying between them. Germline V CDR1 and CDR2: SGHTA, FQGNSA. The gene calls are TRBV7-2 and TRBJ2-5; possible D gene TRBD2, 5 bases. Sequencing was done on a sample of PBMCs or T cells enriched from blood (not recorded which). The receptor was derived from a woman between 55 and 75 years old who had recovered from COVID-19. The chain's CDR3 is CASSLTRLETQYF. In nucleotides, the CDR3 is TGTGCCAGCAGCTTAACTAGGCTGGAGACCCAGTACTTC.